This is a list of T cell receptor beta chains from one sample in a study of type 1 and type 2 diabetes patients. TCRdb fed the multiplex PCR reads into MiXCR, producing one record per CDR3 protein. In the table there are a few hundred thousand distinct CDR3 sequences, over 45% of which are singletons. Material: peripheral blood mononuclear cells (PBMCs). The origin of the receptors is a man aged 18 to 29 with type 2 diabetes. The CDR3 runs from the conserved cysteine through the conserved F or W. The D gene is left open where the match is weak. Clone size appears in some rows only: once, few, many, or a class for an expanded clone.

J gene: TRBJ2-1; D gene: .; clone size: .; V gene: TRBV7-8; CDR3 protein: CASSLNTYNEQFF; CDR3 DNA: TGTGCCAGCAGCTTAAATACCTACAATGAGCAGTTCTTC
J gene: TRBJ2-4; D gene: .; clone size: .; V gene: TRBV5-8; CDR3 protein: CASSLRQGFQNIQYF; CDR3 DNA: TGTGCCAGCAGCTTGAGGCAGGGCTTCCAAAACATTCAGTACTTC
J gene: TRBJ2-1; D gene: TRBD2; clone size: .; V gene: TRBV10-2; CDR3 protein: CASGTSGGYNEQSF; CDR3 DNA: TGCGCCAGTGGAACTAGCGGGGGATACAATGAGCAGTCCTTC
J gene: TRBJ1-6; D gene: .; clone size: .; V gene: TRBV28; CDR3 protein: CASSPRISNSPLHF; CDR3 DNA: TGTGCCAGCTCCCCGAGAATTTCTAATTCACCCCTCCACTTT
J gene: TRBJ1-5; D gene: TRBD1; clone size: .; V gene: TRBV20-1; CDR3 protein: CSASRGFPGQGTQPQHF; CDR3 DNA: TGCAGTGCTAGCCGAGGTTTCCCAGGACAGGGGACTCAGCCCCAGCATTTT
J gene: TRBJ1-1; D gene: .; clone size: .; V gene: TRBV10-2; CDR3 protein: CATWNTEAFF; CDR3 DNA: TGCGCCACCTGGAACACTGAAGCTTTCTTT
J gene: TRBJ2-1; D gene: TRBD2; clone size: many; V gene: TRBV2; CDR3 protein: CASSAASGNEQFF; CDR3 DNA: TGTGCCAGCAGTGCAGCTAGCGGAAATGAGCAGTTCTTC
J gene: TRBJ2-1; D gene: .; clone size: .; V gene: TRBV7-6; CDR3 protein: CASSLQGGGANNKQFF; CDR3 DNA: TGTGCCAGCAGCCTCCAAGGGGGGGGAGCCAACAATAAGCAGTTCTTC
J gene: TRBJ2-7; D gene: .; clone size: .; V gene: TRBV11-2; CDR3 protein: CASSLSRVRGNEQYF; CDR3 DNA: TGTGCCAGCAGCTTATCCCGCGTCAGGGGCAACGAGCAGTACTTC
J gene: TRBJ2-6; D gene: .; clone size: .; V gene: TRBV15; CDR3 protein: CATSGGGGSGANVLTF; CDR3 DNA: TGTGCCACCAGCGGGGGCGGGGGCTCTGGGGCCAACGTCCTGACTTTC
J gene: TRBJ2-7; D gene: .; clone size: few; V gene: TRBV6-1; CDR3 protein: CASSAGVDHFEQYF; CDR3 DNA: TGTGCCAGCAGTGCGGGAGTCGACCATTTCGAGCAGTACTTC
J gene: TRBJ1-1; D gene: TRBD1; clone size: .; V gene: TRBV24-1; CDR3 protein: CATSERDSEAFF; CDR3 DNA: TGTGCCACCAGTGAACGGGACAGCGAAGCTTTCTTT
J gene: TRBJ1-6; D gene: TRBD1; clone size: .; V gene: TRBV5-1; CDR3 protein: CASSLVGQGSPLHF; CDR3 DNA: TGCGCCAGCAGCTTGGTCGGACAGGGTTCACCCCTCCACTTT
J gene: TRBJ2-7; D gene: TRBD1; clone size: many; V gene: TRBV30; CDR3 protein: CACDGTEQTYEQYF; CDR3 DNA: TGTGCCTGCGACGGGACAGAACAAACCTACGAGCAGTACTTC
J gene: TRBJ1-1; D gene: .; clone size: many; V gene: TRBV19; CDR3 protein: CASSAKGDTEAFF; CDR3 DNA: TGTGCCAGTAGTGCCAAGGGGGACACTGAAGCTTTCTTT
J gene: TRBJ1-2; D gene: .; clone size: .; V gene: TRBV7-9; CDR3 protein: CASSELANYGYTF; CDR3 DNA: TGTGCCAGCAGCGAGTTAGCTAACTATGGCTACACCTTC
J gene: TRBJ2-7; D gene: TRBD1; clone size: once; V gene: TRBV15; CDR3 protein: CATSPSGGFGEQYF; CDR3 DNA: TGTGCCACCAGCCCCTCAGGGGGATTTGGCGAGCAGTACTTC
J gene: TRBJ1-1; D gene: TRBD1; clone size: many; V gene: TRBV7-2; CDR3 protein: CASSLEGGQAEAFF; CDR3 DNA: TGTGCCAGCAGCTTAGAGGGGGGACAGGCTGAAGCTTTCTTT
J gene: TRBJ2-5; D gene: TRBD1; clone size: many; V gene: TRBV10-3; CDR3 protein: CAISGQGETQYF; CDR3 DNA: TGTGCCATCAGCGGACAGGGTGAGACCCAGTACTTC
J gene: TRBJ1-6; D gene: .; clone size: .; V gene: TRBV10-3; CDR3 protein: CASSERSGSYSPLHF; CDR3 DNA: TGTGCCAGCAGTGAGAGGTCGGGGTCTTATTCACCCCTCCACTTT
J gene: TRBJ1-1; D gene: .; clone size: few; V gene: TRBV5-1; CDR3 protein: CASSLGNGAEAFF; CDR3 DNA: TGCGCCAGCAGCTTGGGGAACGGAGCTGAAGCTTTCTTT
J gene: TRBJ1-1; D gene: TRBD1; clone size: .; V gene: TRBV2; CDR3 protein: CASSYWGQGGGTEAFF; CDR3 DNA: TGTGCCAGCAGTTATTGGGGACAGGGAGGGGGGACTGAAGCTTTCTTT
J gene: TRBJ1-1; D gene: .; clone size: .; V gene: TRBV7-2; CDR3 protein: CASSSQGGMNTEAFF; CDR3 DNA: TGTGCCAGCAGCTCGCAAGGGGGGATGAACACTGAAGCTTTCTTT
J gene: TRBJ1-1; D gene: .; clone size: once; V gene: TRBV10-1; CDR3 protein: CAIPWGLNTEAFF; CDR3 DNA: TGCGCCATCCCGTGGGGGTTGAACACTGAAGCTTTCTTT
J gene: TRBJ1-1; D gene: .; clone size: few; V gene: TRBV19; CDR3 protein: CASALVQNTEAFF; CDR3 DNA: TGTGCCAGTGCGTTGGTACAGAACACTGAAGCTTTCTTT
J gene: TRBJ1-2; D gene: .; clone size: .; V gene: TRBV29-1; CDR3 protein: CSVVNNYGYTF; CDR3 DNA: TGCAGCGTTGTAAATAACTATGGCTACACCTTC
J gene: TRBJ2-5; D gene: .; clone size: .; V gene: TRBV29-1; CDR3 protein: CSVEAPMGYQETQYF; CDR3 DNA: TGCAGCGTTGAAGCTCCGATGGGCTACCAAGAGACCCAGTACTTC
J gene: TRBJ2-4; D gene: .; clone size: .; V gene: TRBV27; CDR3 protein: CASSFDLRGIQYF; CDR3 DNA: TGTGCCAGCAGTTTCGACCTCCGGGGGATTCAGTACTTC
J gene: TRBJ2-1; D gene: .; clone size: .; V gene: TRBV28; CDR3 protein: CASSLVAGLGNEQFF; CDR3 DNA: TGTGCCAGCAGTTTAGTCGCGGGCCTGGGCAATGAGCAGTTCTTC
J gene: TRBJ1-5; D gene: .; clone size: .; V gene: TRBV19; CDR3 protein: CASSVAVYNQPQHF; CDR3 DNA: TGTGCCAGTAGCGTTGCGGTATACAATCAGCCCCAGCATTTT
J gene: TRBJ1-1; D gene: TRBD1; clone size: .; V gene: TRBV6-6; CDR3 protein: CASRPQGEDTEAFF; CDR3 DNA: TGTGCCAGCAGACCACAGGGGGAGGACACTGAAGCTTTCTTT
J gene: TRBJ1-3; D gene: .; clone size: .; V gene: TRBV19; CDR3 protein: CASTGLAGNTIYF; CDR3 DNA: TGTGCCAGTACAGGTTTGGCTGGAAACACCATATATTTT
J gene: TRBJ1-2; D gene: .; clone size: few; V gene: TRBV4-3; CDR3 protein: CASSQVGGYTF; CDR3 DNA: TGCGCCAGCAGCCAAGTCGGGGGCTACACCTTC
J gene: TRBJ2-3; D gene: TRBD2; clone size: .; V gene: TRBV11-3; CDR3 protein: CASSEGTRVADTQYF; CDR3 DNA: TGTGCCAGCAGCGAGGGGACTAGAGTTGCAGATACGCAGTATTTT
J gene: TRBJ1-2; D gene: .; clone size: .; V gene: TRBV20-1; CDR3 protein: CSAETQGTYGYTF; CDR3 DNA: TGCAGTGCCGAAACGCAGGGAACATATGGCTACACCTTC
J gene: TRBJ2-2; D gene: .; clone size: .; V gene: TRBV2; CDR3 protein: CASSGWDTGELFF; CDR3 DNA: TGTGCCAGCAGTGGGTGGGACACCGGGGAGCTGTTTTTT
J gene: TRBJ2-5; D gene: TRBD1; clone size: .; V gene: TRBV2; CDR3 protein: CASRVRQGARETQYF; CDR3 DNA: TGTGCCAGCAGGGTACGACAGGGGGCGCGGGAGACCCAGTACTTC
J gene: TRBJ2-2; D gene: .; clone size: .; V gene: TRBV9; CDR3 protein: CASSVNRELTGELFF; CDR3 DNA: TGTGCCAGCAGCGTGAACCGGGAACTCACCGGGGAGCTGTTTTTT
J gene: TRBJ1-4; D gene: .; clone size: few; V gene: TRBV2; CDR3 protein: CASSATGTGVFKLFF; CDR3 DNA: TGTGCCAGCAGTGCGACCGGGACGGGGGTTTTTAAACTGTTTTTT
J gene: TRBJ1-1; D gene: .; clone size: .; V gene: TRBV7-2; CDR3 protein: CASSLVGVYTEAFF; CDR3 DNA: TGTGCCAGCAGCTTAGTGGGGGTGTACACTGAAGCTTTCTTT
J gene: TRBJ1-4; D gene: TRBD1; clone size: .; V gene: TRBV2; CDR3 protein: CASSRTGQGNEKLFF; CDR3 DNA: TGTGCCAGCAGCCGAACGGGACAGGGGAATGAAAAACTGTTTTTT
J gene: TRBJ2-3; D gene: TRBD2; clone size: .; V gene: TRBV7-6; CDR3 protein: CASSLVAGGVSNTQYF; CDR3 DNA: TGTGCCAGCAGCTTAGTAGCGGGGGGGGTTTCAAATACGCAGTATTTT
J gene: TRBJ2-7; D gene: .; clone size: .; V gene: TRBV4-1; CDR3 protein: CASSQEDSGTQYF; CDR3 DNA: TGCGCCAGCAGCCAAGAGGATTCGGGTACGCAGTACTTT
J gene: TRBJ1-3; D gene: .; clone size: .; V gene: TRBV27; CDR3 protein: CASSLSVQGGDTIYF; CDR3 DNA: TGTGCCAGCAGTTTATCGGTACAGGGAGGGGACACCATATATTTT
J gene: TRBJ1-6; D gene: .; clone size: .; V gene: TRBV24-1; CDR3 protein: CATSDPRTDYNSPLHF; CDR3 DNA: TGTGCCACCAGTGACCCCCGGACCGACTATAATTCACCCCTCCACTTT
J gene: TRBJ2-1; D gene: .; clone size: .; V gene: TRBV7-3; CDR3 protein: CASSAPRQVGGEQFF; CDR3 DNA: TGTGCCAGCAGTGCCCCACGACAGGTTGGCGGTGAGCAGTTCTTC
J gene: TRBJ2-7; D gene: .; clone size: .; V gene: TRBV13; CDR3 protein: CASSLEKEGFDEQYF; CDR3 DNA: TGTGCCAGCAGCTTAGAGAAGGAGGGTTTCGACGAGCAGTACTTC
J gene: TRBJ2-3; D gene: .; clone size: .; V gene: TRBV24-1; CDR3 protein: CATSVEAAGTDTQYF; CDR3 DNA: TGTGCCACCAGTGTTGAGGCAGCGGGTACAGATACGCAGTATTTT
J gene: TRBJ2-6; D gene: .; clone size: .; V gene: TRBV5-1; CDR3 protein: CASSWFSSGANVLTF; CDR3 DNA: TGCGCCAGCTCCTGGTTTAGCTCTGGGGCCAACGTCCTGACTTTC
J gene: TRBJ2-3; D gene: .; clone size: .; V gene: TRBV12-3/TRBV12-4; CDR3 protein: CASSLRLADTQYF; CDR3 DNA: TGTGCCAGCAGTTTGCGGTTAGCAGATACGCAGTATTTT